These T cell receptor beta chains were read from a single sample in a study of T cells in Graves' hyperthyroidism and ophthalmopathy. One entry per CDR3 protein results from TCRdb running MiXCR on the multiplex PCR reads. The data hold some 690,000 distinct CDR3 sequences, with 15% to 20% observed a single time. Input material: blood. These receptors were obtained from a middle-aged man with Graves' hyperthyroidism. CDR3s include the opening cysteine and the closing phenylalanine or tryptophan. Each record gives: J gene, CDR3 length, D gene, V gene, clone size, CDR3 DNA, CDR3 protein. A D gene is named only where the DNA matches it firmly. Expanded clones are given a class, and other clones once, few, many or no size at all.

>TRBJ1-6|13|NA|TRBV30|many
TGTGCCTGGAGTGTATCGGGTAATTCACCCCTCCACTTT
CAWSVSGNSPLHF
>TRBJ1-1|14|TRBD1|TRBV7-3|many
TGTGCCAGCAGTTGGGACAGGTGGAACACTGAAGCTTTCTTT
CASSWDRWNTEAFF
>TRBJ2-1|17|TRBD2|TRBV9|NA
TGTGCCAGCAGCGTGGGTAGCGGGTTGAGCTCCTACAATGAGCAGTTCTTC
CASSVGSGLSSYNEQFF
>TRBJ2-5|12|NA|TRBV18|many
TGTGCCAGCTCACCACCGATAAGGACCCAGTACTTC
CASSPPIRTQYF
>TRBJ2-1|17|TRBD2|TRBV20-1|NA
TGCAGTGCTAGAGTCCCCAATAGCGGGAGCTCCTACAATGAGCAGTTCTTC
CSARVPNSGSSYNEQFF
>TRBJ2-7|13|NA|TRBV19|NA
TGTGCCAGTAGTATCGAGATCACATACGAGCAGTACTTC
CASSIEITYEQYF
>TRBJ1-6|17|TRBD1|TRBV5-5|NA
TGTGCCAGCAGACCGACCGGGGCAGGGGGCACAAATTCACCCCTCCACTTT
CASRPTGAGGTNSPLHF
>TRBJ2-2|14|NA|TRBV12-3/TRBV12-4|many
TGTGCCAGCAGGTATATCGCGAACACCGGGGAGCTGTTTTTT
CASRYIANTGELFF
>TRBJ1-5|14|NA|TRBV6-5|NA
TGTGCCAGCAGTTACGGGCACCACGGGGGAACCCAGCATTTT
CASSYGHHGGTQHF
>TRBJ1-2|15|NA|TRBV27|once
TGTGCCAGCAGTTTGTACCCGACGGGGCGCTATGGCTACACCTTC
CASSLYPTGRYGYTF
>TRBJ2-7|15|TRBD1|TRBV24-1|many
TGTGCCACCAGTGATCCGGGGACAGGAATCTACGAGCAGTACTTC
CATSDPGTGIYEQYF
>TRBJ2-2|14|NA|TRBV10-3|few
TGTGCCATCAGTGAGCGCCAGGGCGGCGGGGAGCTGTTTTTT
CAISERQGGGELFF
>TRBJ2-1|16|TRBD2|TRBV24-1|few
TGTGCCACCAGCAAACACGGGGGTAGCGGGAGAGATGAGCAGTTCTTC
CATSKHGGSGRDEQFF
>TRBJ2-7|15|NA|TRBV5-1|many
TGCGCCAGCAGCTTGGCCGGTCGGCCCACCTACGAGCAGTACTTC
CASSLAGRPTYEQYF
>TRBJ1-2|14|NA|TRBV3-1|NA
TGTGCCAGCCGCCAGGGGACGGGCTTCTATGGCTACACCTTC
CASRQGTGFYGYTF
>TRBJ1-6|13|NA|TRBV7-2|many
TGTGCCAGCAGCCCTGGACAATTCTCACCCCTCCACTTT
CASSPGQFSPLHF
>TRBJ2-1|14|TRBD2|TRBV4-1|few
TGCGCCAGCAGCCAGCTGACTAGCAACAATGAGCAGTTCTTC
CASSQLTSNNEQFF
>TRBJ2-1|16|TRBD1|TRBV2|many
TGTGCCAGCTTCGGAGGGGGACAGGGTCCCTACAATGAGCAGTTCTTC
CASFGGGQGPYNEQFF
>TRBJ2-7|13|NA|TRBV30|NA
TGTGCCTGGAGTGTAAAGGGTCTCTACGAGCAGTACTTC
CAWSVKGLYEQYF
>TRBJ2-3|16|TRBD2|TRBV13|NA
TGTGCCAGCAGCGACGGACTAGCGGGAATCACAGATACGCAGTATTTT
CASSDGLAGITDTQYF
>TRBJ2-7|12|NA|TRBV20-1|NA
TGCAGTGCTAGTAACAGGATCTACGAGCAGTACTTC
CSASNRIYEQYF
>TRBJ1-3|19|NA|TRBV11-2|many
TGTGCCAGCAGCTTACTTCGGTGGGGCAGCCCATTCTCTGGAAACACCATATATTTT
CASSLLRWGSPFSGNTIYF
>TRBJ1-2|17|NA|TRBV6-1|many
TGTGCCAGCACCTCCCGGATAGCTGGGACATCCAACTATGGCTACACCTTC
CASTSRIAGTSNYGYTF
>TRBJ2-3|15|TRBD2|TRBV19|few
TGTGCCAGTAGTCCTAGCGGGACTAGCACAGATACGCAGTATTTT
CASSPSGTSTDTQYF
>TRBJ1-1|18|TRBD1|TRBV24-1|many
TGTGCCACCAGTGACTCCGGGACAGGGGGCGTGGGGGACACTGAAGCTTTCTTT
CATSDSGTGGVGDTEAFF
>TRBJ1-1|16|NA|TRBV5-5|few
TGTGCCAGCAGCCGGCGGGGGGGGGGAGTGGACACTGAAGCTTTCTTT
CASSRRGGGVDTEAFF
>TRBJ1-5|15|NA|TRBV18|many
TGTGCCAGCTCACCTACCTACACAAGCAATCAGCCCCAGCATTTT
CASSPTYTSNQPQHF
>TRBJ2-3|16|NA|TRBV11-3|NA
TGTGCCAGCAGTTCGCCGACCCGGGACGGCACAGATACGCAGTATTTT
CASSSPTRDGTDTQYF
>TRBJ1-4|15|NA|TRBV11-2|many
TGTGCCAGCAGCTTATCAACTGCAACTAATGAAAAACTGTTTTTT
CASSLSTATNEKLFF
>TRBJ1-4|14|NA|TRBV6-1|many
TGTGCCAGCAGTGAAGGGGGGACTAATGAAAAACTGTTTTTT
CASSEGGTNEKLFF
>TRBJ2-6|16|NA|TRBV7-2|many
TGTGCCAGCAGCCGACAGGCGACCTCTGGGGCCAACGTCCTGACTTTC
CASSRQATSGANVLTF
>TRBJ2-3|15|TRBD2|TRBV11-3|many
TGTGCCAGCAGCTTAGGACTAGCGGGGTCCGATACGCAGTATTTT
CASSLGLAGSDTQYF
>TRBJ1-2|14|NA|TRBV28|many
TGTGCCAGCAGTTTATTATCGTCTCCTTATGGCTACACCTTC
CASSLLSSPYGYTF
>TRBJ2-7|13|NA|TRBV29-1|NA
TGCAGCGTTGAAATAATGAGCTCCTACGAGCAGCACTTC
CSVEIMSSYEQHF
>TRBJ1-2|14|TRBD1|TRBV5-1|NA
TGCGCCAGCACCCGCGAGGGGGCGCTTTATGGCTACACCTTC
CASTREGALYGYTF
>TRBJ2-2|16|TRBD2|TRBV7-3|NA
TGTGCCAGCAGACCCGGGACTAGCGGGTACACCGGGGAGCTGTTTTTT
CASRPGTSGYTGELFF
>TRBJ2-3|16|NA|TRBV7-2|many
TGTGCCAGCAGCCCACAGGTGGCATCTAGCACAGATACGCAGTATTTT
CASSPQVASSTDTQYF
>TRBJ2-7|15|NA|TRBV7-9|few
TGTGCCAGCAGCTTTGAAATAGGACAGTCCTACGAGCAGTACTTC
CASSFEIGQSYEQYF
>TRBJ2-5|14|TRBD1|TRBV11-2|many
TGTGCCAGCAGGCCGACAGGGGGCAAGGAGACCCAGTACTTC
CASRPTGGKETQYF
>TRBJ2-5|14|NA|TRBV24-1|many
TGTGCTTCCAGCGCGGGGGCGCAGGGAGAGACCCAGTACTTC
CASSAGAQGETQYF
>TRBJ2-7|17|TRBD2|TRBV20-1|few
TGCAGTGCCCCCGTGAGCGGGAGGGTCCCGAGCTCCTACGAGCAGTACTTC
CSAPVSGRVPSSYEQYF
>TRBJ1-2|14|NA|TRBV5-8|NA
TGTGCCAGCAGCTTTACAGGGAGTCACTATGGCTACACCTTC
CASSFTGSHYGYTF
>TRBJ2-1|16|TRBD2|TRBV20-1|many
TGCAGTGCTAGACCCCCGACGGGAGGGGTCCCCAATGAGCAGTTCTTC
CSARPPTGGVPNEQFF
>TRBJ1-5|14|TRBD1|TRBV28|many
TGTGCCAGCATCTGGACAGGGGGGCATCAGCCCCAGCATTTT
CASIWTGGHQPQHF
>TRBJ2-3|14|NA|TRBV20-1|many
TGCAGTGCTAGCGCTATCTTGGGAACAGATACGCAGTATTTT
CSASAILGTDTQYF
>TRBJ2-7|14|NA|TRBV12-3/TRBV12-4|many
TGTGCCAGCAGTTTATCTGATGCGAGGTACGAGCAGTACTTC
CASSLSDARYEQYF
>TRBJ1-2|14|NA|TRBV7-2|many
TGTGCCAGCAGCCCCGGATGGTCTAACTATGGCTACACCTTC
CASSPGWSNYGYTF
>TRBJ2-1|16|TRBD2|TRBV12-3/TRBV12-4|many
TGTGCCAGCAGTGACGAGACTAGCGGTACCTACAATGAGCAGTTCTTC
CASSDETSGTYNEQFF
>TRBJ2-7|13|NA|TRBV20-1|many
TGCAGTGCTAGGTTCAGGGCTTCCTACGAGCAGTACTTC
CSARFRASYEQYF
>TRBJ2-7|17|TRBD2|TRBV5-1|few
TGCGCCAGCAGCTTGGGCGTGGGACTAGCGGGAGACGGCGAGCAGTACTTC
CASSLGVGLAGDGEQYF
>TRBJ1-1|16|TRBD1|TRBV19|NA
TGTGCCAGTAGACACAATCCGGGACAGGGGAACACTGAAGCTTTCTTT
CASRHNPGQGNTEAFF
>TRBJ1-4|14|TRBD1|TRBV27|NA
TGTGCCAGCAGGGGGGACAGTCAGGGTGAAAAACTGTTTTTT
CASRGDSQGEKLFF
>TRBJ2-7|15|TRBD2|TRBV27|few
TGTGCCAGCAGCTCCGGACTAGCGGCTGCCTACGAGCAGTACTTC
CASSSGLAAAYEQYF